The source of this T cell receptor (beta chain) is a study of control samples from healthy donors and cancer patients. Some clones are missing from TCRdb's copy, which holds only in-frame ones; the method was immunoSEQ multiplex PCR. The repertoire holds approximately 170,000 clones, with 88% as singletons. V dropped 6 bases and J dropped 6 bases, with 17 bases sitting between them. The CDR3 has 15 residues. CDR1 and CDR2 (germline): ENHRY, SYGVKD. The chain employs TRBV10-3 and TRBJ2-2; D is possibly TRBD2 (6 bases). The sequence derives from a woman aged 25 to 39 in good health. The sequencing sample was made of blood. This chain's CDR3 is CAISHTSTRAGELFF. The CDR3 DNA follows: TGTGCCATCAGCCACACCTCGACTAGGGCCGGGGAGCTGTTTTTT.